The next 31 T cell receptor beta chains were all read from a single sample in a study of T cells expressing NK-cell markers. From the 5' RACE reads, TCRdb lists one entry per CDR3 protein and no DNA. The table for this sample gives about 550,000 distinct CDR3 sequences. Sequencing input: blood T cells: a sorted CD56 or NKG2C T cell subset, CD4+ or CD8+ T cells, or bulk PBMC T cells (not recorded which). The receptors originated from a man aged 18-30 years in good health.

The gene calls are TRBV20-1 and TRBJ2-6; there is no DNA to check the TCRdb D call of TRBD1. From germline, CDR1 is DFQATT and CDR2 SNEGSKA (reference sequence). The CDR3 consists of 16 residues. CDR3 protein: CSATAGPISGANVLTF.

The CDR3 sequence: CASSQDLQGPTNQPQHF. The rearrangement joins TRBV4-3 to TRBJ1-5; there is no DNA to check the TCRdb D call of TRBD1. The CDR3 is 17 residues long. Germline values: CDR1 LGHNA, CDR2 YSLEER.

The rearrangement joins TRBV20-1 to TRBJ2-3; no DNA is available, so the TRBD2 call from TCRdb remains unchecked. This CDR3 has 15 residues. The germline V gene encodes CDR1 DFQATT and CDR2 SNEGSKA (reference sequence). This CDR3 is CSATPTSGRMNTQYF.

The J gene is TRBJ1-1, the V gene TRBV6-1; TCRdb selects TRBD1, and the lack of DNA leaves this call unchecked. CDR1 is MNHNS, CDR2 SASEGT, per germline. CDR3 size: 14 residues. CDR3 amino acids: CASWDRVKYTEAFF.

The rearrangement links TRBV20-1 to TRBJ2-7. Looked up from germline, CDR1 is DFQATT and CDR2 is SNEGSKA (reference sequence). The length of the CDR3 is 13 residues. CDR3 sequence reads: CSAYGADHYEQYF.

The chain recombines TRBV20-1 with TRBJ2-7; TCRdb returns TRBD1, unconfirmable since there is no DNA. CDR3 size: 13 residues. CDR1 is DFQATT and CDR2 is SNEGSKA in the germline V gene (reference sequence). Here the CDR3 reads CSAMGGRANEQYF.

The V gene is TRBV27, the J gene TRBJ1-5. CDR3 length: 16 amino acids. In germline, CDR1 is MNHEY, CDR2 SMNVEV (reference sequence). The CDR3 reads CASSPLAIGRARSQHF.

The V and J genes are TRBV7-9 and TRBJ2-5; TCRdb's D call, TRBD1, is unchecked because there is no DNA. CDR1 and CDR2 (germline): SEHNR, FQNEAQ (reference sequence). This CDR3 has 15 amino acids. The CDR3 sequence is CASSLTPTGWETQYF.

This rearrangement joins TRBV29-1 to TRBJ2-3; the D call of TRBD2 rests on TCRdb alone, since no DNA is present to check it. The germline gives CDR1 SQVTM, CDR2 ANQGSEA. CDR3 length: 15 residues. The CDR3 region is CSVEAGTSGTDTQYF.

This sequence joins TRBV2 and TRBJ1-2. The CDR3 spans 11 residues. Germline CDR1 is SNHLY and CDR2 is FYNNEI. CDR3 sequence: CASSVERGYTF.

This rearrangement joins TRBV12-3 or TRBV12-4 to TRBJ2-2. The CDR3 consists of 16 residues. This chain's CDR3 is CASSFSLGRNTGELFF.

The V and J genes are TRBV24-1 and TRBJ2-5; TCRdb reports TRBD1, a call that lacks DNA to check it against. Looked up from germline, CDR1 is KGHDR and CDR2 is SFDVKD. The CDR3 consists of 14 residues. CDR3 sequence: CATSPAGVWETQYF.

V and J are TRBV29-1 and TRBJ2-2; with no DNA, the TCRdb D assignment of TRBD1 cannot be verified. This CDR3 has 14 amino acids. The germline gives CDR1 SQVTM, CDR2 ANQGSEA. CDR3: CSVVAGGYTGELFF.

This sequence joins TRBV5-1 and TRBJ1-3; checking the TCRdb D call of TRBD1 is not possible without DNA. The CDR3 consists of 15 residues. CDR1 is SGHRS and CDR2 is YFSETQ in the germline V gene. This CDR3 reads CASSLDRTSGNTIYF.

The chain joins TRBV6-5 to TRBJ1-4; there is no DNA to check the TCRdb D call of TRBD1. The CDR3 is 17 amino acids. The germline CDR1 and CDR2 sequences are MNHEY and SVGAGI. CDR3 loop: CASSSGDTTGRNEKLFF.

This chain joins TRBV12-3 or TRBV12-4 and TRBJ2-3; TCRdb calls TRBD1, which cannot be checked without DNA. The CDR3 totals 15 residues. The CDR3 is CASSSGTGTTDTQYF.

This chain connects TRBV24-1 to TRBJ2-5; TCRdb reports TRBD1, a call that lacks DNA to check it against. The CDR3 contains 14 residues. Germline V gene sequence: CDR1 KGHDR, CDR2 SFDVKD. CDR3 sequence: CATSDPGTAETQYF.

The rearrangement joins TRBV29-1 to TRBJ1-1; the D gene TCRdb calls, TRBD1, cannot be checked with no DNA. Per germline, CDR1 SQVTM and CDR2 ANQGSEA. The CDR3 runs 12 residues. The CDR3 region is CSERRDTDEAFF.

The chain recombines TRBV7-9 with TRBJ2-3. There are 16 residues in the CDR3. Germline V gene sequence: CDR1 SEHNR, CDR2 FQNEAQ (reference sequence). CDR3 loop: CASPSILSGSLDTQYF.

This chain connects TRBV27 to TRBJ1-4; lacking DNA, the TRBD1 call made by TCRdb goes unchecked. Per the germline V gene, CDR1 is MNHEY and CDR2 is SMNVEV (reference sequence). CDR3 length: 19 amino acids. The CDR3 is CASSPRAGGLVATNEKLFF.

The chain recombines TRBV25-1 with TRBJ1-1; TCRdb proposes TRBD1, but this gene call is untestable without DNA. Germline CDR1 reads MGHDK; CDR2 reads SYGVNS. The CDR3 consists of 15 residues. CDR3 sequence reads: CASSELTGPHSEAFF.

CDR3 residues: CASIPPGLGRAEQFF. The chain carries TRBV12-3 or TRBV12-4 and TRBJ2-1; TCRdb lists TRBD2, though no DNA is available to test this call. CDR3 size: 15 residues.

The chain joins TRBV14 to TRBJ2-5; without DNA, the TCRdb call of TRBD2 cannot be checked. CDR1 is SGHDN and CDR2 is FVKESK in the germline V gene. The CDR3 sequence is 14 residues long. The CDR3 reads CASSQSDWRETQYF.

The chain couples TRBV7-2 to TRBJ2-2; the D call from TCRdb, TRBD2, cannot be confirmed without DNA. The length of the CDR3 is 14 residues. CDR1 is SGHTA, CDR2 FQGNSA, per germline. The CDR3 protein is CASSFRTMSGELFF.

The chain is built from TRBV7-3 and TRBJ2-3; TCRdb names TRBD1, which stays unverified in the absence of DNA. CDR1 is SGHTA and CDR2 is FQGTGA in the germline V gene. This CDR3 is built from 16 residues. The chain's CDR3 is CASSFFLGGTTDTQYF.

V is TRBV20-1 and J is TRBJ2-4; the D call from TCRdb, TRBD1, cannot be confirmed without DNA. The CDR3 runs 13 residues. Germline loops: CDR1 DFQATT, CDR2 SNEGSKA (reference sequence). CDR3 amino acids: CSATTGPSNIQYF.

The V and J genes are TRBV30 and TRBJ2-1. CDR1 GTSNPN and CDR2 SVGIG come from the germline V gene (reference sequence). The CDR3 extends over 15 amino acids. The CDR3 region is CAWSGQESSYNEQFF.

The CDR3 loop is CATSRDGEAFF. The V call is TRBV24-1, the J call TRBJ1-1; TCRdb's assignment of TRBD1 cannot be checked, as there is no DNA. The germline V gene has CDR1 KGHDR and CDR2 SFDVKD. This CDR3 contains 11 residues.

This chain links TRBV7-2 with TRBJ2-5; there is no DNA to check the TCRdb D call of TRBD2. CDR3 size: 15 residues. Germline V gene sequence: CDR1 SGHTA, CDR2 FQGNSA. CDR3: CASSLDGREQETQYF. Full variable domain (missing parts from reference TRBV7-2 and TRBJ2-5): GAGVSQSPSNKVTEKGKDVELRCDPISGHTALYWYRQSLGQGLEFLIYFQGNSAPDKSGLPSDRFSAERTGGSVSTLTIQRTQQEDSAVYLCASSLDGREQETQYFGPGTRLLVL.

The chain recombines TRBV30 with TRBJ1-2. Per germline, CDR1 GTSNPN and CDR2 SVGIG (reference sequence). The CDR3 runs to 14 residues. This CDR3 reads CAWSVYNKNYGYTF.

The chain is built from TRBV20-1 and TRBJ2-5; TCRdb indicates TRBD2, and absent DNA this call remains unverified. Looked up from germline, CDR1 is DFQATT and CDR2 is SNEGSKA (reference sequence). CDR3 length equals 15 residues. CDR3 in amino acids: CSAHLSGRRQETQYF.